The table lists the clone carrying this TCR beta chain with many counts. Its matching antigen is unknown. This specimen belongs to a study of human T cells and chemical hapten exposure. General study results and limits: Expanded TCRs clustered into significantly more large CDR3 similarity groups than controls, the analysis revealed.

Germline values: CDR1 SGHVS, CDR2 FQNEAQ. CDR3 length: 14 residues. Deletions cut 1 base from V and 1 base from J, with 5 bases between. TCRdb recomputed calls from the RACE reads with MiXCR, one row per CDR3 protein. The data contain about 30,000 distinct CDR3 sequences, about 5% of them singletons. Documented time point: patch test 3, about 24 weeks after DPC sensitization. Treatment in this sample: therapeutic diphenylcyclopropenone sensitization with weekly scalp DPC. The sequence came from a man aged 30 to 45 with alopecia areata. Some clones in this sample may be carry-over from other donors' samples. V is TRBV7-8 and J is TRBJ1-3; no clear D. The sequencing here drew on whole blood, taken in connection with sensitization to the hapten diphenylcyclopropenone (DPC). CDR3 nucleotide sequence: TGTGCCAGCAGCTTAGAAGATTCTGGAAACACCATATATTTT. Encoded protein: CASSLEDSGNTIYF. The full variable domain, its missing parts supplied by reference TRBV7-8 and TRBJ1-3, is GAGVSQSPRYKVAKRGQDVALRCDPISGHVSLFWYQQALGQGPEFLTYFQNEAQLDKSGLPSDRFFAERPEGSVSTLKIQRTQQEDSAVYLCASSLEDSGNTIYFGEGSWLTVV.